This TCR beta chain was captured by sequencing in a study of patients and donors after allogeneic stem cell transplantation. TCRdb analysed the RT-PCR reads with MiXCR anew, one entry per CDR3 protein. The data show approximately 200,000 distinct CDR3 sequences, with roughly two fifths seen just once and 11% held by the top ten. The V end was cut by 6 bases, the J end by 4 bases, with 10 bases between. This CDR3 spans 13 amino acids. Sequencing used blood, either unsorted or a sorted T cell fraction (not recorded which). The chain recombines TRBV12-3 or TRBV12-4 with TRBJ1-5, with D unclear. The receptor was derived from a human donor who was either an allogeneic HSCT recipient or a stem cell or donor lymphocyte infusion donor (not recorded which). It is not recorded whose cells these are; they may come from a transplant donor. In nucleotides, the CDR3 is TGTGCCAGCAGCCTTGCTCAGAATCAGCCCCAGCATTTT. Translating gives CASSLAQNQPQHF.